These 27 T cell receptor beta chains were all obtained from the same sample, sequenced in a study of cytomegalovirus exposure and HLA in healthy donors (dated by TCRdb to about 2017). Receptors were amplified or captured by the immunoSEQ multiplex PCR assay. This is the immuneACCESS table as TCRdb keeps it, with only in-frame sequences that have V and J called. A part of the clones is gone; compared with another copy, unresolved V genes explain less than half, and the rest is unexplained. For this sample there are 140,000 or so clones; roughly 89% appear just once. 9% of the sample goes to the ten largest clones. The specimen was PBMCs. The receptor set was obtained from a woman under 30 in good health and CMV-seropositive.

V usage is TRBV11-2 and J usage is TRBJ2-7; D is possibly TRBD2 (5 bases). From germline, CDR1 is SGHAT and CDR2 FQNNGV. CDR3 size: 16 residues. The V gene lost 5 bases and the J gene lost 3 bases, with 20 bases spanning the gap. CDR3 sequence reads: CASSPLDSQIFYEQYF. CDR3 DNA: TGTGCCAGCAGCCCACTGGACTCCCAGATCTTCTACGAGCAGTACTTC.

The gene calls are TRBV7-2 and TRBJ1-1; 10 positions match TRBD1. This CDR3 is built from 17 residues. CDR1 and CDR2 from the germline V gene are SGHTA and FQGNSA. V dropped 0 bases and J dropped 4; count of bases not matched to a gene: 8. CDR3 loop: CASSLAQDRGRTTEAFF. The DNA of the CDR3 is TGTGCCAGCAGCTTAGCGCAAGACAGGGGGCGGACCACTGAAGCTTTCTTT.

The CDR3 DNA reads TGTGCCAGCAGCGTAGAAAGGAGCTCTGGGGCCAACGTCCTGACTTTC. Protein sequence: CASSVERSSGANVLTF. The rearrangement uses TRBV9 and TRBJ2-6; no definite D call. V lost 0 bases to trimming and J lost 0 bases, with 7 bases between them. In germline, CDR1 is SGDLS, CDR2 YYNGEE. The CDR3 spans 16 residues.

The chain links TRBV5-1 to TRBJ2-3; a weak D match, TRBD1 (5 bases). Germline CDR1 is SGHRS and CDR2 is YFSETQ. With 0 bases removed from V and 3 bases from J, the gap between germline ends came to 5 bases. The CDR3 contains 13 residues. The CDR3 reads CASSLGQTDTQYF. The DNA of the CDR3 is TGCGCCAGCAGCTTGGGACAGACAGATACGCAGTATTTT.

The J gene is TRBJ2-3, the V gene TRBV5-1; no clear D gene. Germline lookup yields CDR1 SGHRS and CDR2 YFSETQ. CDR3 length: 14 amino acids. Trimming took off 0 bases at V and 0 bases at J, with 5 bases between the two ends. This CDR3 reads CASSLEQSTDTQYF. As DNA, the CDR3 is TGCGCCAGCAGCTTGGAACAGAGCACAGATACGCAGTATTTT.

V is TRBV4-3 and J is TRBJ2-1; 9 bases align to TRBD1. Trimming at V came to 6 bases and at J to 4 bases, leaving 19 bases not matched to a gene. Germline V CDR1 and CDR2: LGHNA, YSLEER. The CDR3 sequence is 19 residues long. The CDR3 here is CASSHPRDRQGDRYNEQFF. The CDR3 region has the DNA TGCGCCAGCAGTCACCCGCGGGATCGACAGGGGGACCGGTACAATGAGCAGTTCTTC.

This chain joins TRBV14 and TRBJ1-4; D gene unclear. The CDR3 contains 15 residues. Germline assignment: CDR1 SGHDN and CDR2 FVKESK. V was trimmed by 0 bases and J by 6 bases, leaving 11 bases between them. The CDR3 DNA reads TGTGCCAGCAGCCAAGATTACGGGTATGATGAAAAACTGTTTTTT. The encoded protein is CASSQDYGYDEKLFF.

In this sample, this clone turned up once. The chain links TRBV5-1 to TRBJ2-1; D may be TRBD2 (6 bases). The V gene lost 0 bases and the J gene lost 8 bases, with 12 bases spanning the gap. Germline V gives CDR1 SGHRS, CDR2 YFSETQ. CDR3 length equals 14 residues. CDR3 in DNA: TGCGCCAGCAGCTTGGGGGCGCGGGGTGATGAGCAGTTCTTC. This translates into CASSLGARGDEQFF.

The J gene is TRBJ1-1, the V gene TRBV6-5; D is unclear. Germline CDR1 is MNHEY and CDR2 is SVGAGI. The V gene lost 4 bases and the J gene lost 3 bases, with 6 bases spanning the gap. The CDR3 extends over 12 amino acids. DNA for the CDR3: TGTGCCAGCAGTTTCCCGTACACTGAAGCTTTCTTT. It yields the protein CASSFPYTEAFF.

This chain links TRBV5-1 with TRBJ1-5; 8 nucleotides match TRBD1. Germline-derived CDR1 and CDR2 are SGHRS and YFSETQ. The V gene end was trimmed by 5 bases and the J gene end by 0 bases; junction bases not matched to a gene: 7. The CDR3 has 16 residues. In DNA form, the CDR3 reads TGCGCCAGCAGACCCGGGACAGGCTATAGCAATCAGCCCCAGCATTTT. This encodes CASRPGTGYSNQPQHF.

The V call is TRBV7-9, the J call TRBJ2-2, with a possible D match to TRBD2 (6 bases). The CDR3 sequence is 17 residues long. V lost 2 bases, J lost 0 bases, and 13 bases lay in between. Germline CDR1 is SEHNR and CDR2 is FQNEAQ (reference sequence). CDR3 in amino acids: CASSLSGRTSNTGELFF. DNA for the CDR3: TGTGCCAGCAGCTTATCTGGGAGGACTTCGAACACCGGGGAGCTGTTTTTT.

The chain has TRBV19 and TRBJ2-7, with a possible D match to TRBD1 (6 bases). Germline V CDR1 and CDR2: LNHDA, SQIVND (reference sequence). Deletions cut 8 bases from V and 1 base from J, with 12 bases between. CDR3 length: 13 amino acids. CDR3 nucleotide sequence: TGTGCCAGTTCCCGGGACAAGTCCTACGAGCAGTACTTC. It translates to CASSRDKSYEQYF. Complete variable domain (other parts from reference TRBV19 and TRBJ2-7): DGGITQSPKYLFRKEGQNVTLSCEQNLNHDAMYWYRQDPGQGLRLIYYSQIVNDFQKGDIAEGYSVSREKKESFPLTVTSAQKNPTAFYLCASSRDKSYEQYFGPGTRLTVT.

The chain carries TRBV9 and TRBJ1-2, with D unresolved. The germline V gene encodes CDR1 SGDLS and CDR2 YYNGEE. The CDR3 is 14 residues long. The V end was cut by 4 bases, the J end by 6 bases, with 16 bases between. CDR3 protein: CASSRRGGPHGYTF. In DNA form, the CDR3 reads TGTGCCAGCAGCCGAAGAGGCGGGCCACATGGCTACACCTTC.

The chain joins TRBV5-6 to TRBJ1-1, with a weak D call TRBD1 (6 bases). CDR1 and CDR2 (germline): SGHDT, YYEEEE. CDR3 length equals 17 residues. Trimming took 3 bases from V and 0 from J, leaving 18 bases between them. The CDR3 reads CASSSPQGLRLNTEAFF. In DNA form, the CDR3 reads TGTGCCAGCAGCTCCCCACAGGGTTTGAGATTGAACACTGAAGCTTTCTTT.

CDR3 region: CASSPLYGQETQYF. The CDR3 DNA is TGTGCCAGCAGCCCGCTCTACGGTCAAGAGACCCAGTACTTC. This sequence joins TRBV7-6 and TRBJ2-5; unclear D gene. Between the trimmed V and J ends, which lost 5 bases and 2 bases, there was a span of 12 bases. There are 14 residues in the CDR3. In germline, CDR1 is SGHVS, CDR2 FNYEAQ.

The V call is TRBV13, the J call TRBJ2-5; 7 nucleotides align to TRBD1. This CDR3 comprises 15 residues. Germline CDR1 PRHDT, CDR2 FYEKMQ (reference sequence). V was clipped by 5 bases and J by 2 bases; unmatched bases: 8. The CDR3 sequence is CASSAQGQTQETQYF. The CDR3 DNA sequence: TGTGCCAGCAGCGCACAGGGACAGACGCAAGAGACCCAGTACTTC.

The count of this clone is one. As DNA, the CDR3 is TGTGCCAGCAGTTACGGGGGGCGAAACACTGAAGCTTTCTTT. Translating gives CASSYGGRNTEAFF. This sequence joins TRBV6-4 and TRBJ1-1, with D possibly being TRBD1 (6 bases). CDR1 is MRHNA and CDR2 is SNTAGT in the germline V gene. The CDR3 has 14 amino acids. The V end was cut by 5 bases, the J end by 2 bases, with 12 bases between.

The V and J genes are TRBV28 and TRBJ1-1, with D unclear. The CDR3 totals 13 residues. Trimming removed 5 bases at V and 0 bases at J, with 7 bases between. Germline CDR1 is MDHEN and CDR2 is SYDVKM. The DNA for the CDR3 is TGTGCCAGCAGTGCAGCGATGAACACTGAAGCTTTCTTT. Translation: CASSAAMNTEAFF.

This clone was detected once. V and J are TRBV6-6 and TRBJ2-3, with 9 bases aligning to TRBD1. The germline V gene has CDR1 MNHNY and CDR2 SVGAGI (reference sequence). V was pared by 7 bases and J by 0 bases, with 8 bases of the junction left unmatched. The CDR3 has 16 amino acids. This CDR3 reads CASTPSGTGSTDTQYF. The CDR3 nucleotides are TGTGCCAGCACCCCCTCGGGGACAGGGAGCACAGATACGCAGTATTTT.

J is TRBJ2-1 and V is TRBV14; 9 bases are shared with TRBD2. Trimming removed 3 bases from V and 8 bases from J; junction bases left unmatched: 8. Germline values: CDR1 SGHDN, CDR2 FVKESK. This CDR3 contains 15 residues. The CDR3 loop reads CASSHRGGAGDEQFF. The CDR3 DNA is TGTGCCAGCAGCCACCGCGGGGGGGCGGGCGATGAGCAGTTCTTC. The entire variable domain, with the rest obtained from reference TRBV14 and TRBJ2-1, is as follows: EAGVTQFPSHSVIEKGQTVTLRCDPISGHDNLYWYRRVMGKEIKFLLHFVKESKQDESGMPNNRFLAERTGGTYSTLKVQPAELEDSGVYFCASSHRGGAGDEQFFGPGTRLTVL.

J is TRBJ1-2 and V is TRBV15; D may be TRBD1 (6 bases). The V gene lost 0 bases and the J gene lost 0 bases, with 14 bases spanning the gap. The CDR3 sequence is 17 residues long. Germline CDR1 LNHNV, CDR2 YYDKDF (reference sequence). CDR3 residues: CATSRDGGAGTNYGYTF. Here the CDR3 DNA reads TGTGCCACCAGCAGAGATGGGGGGGCCGGAACTAACTATGGCTACACCTTC.

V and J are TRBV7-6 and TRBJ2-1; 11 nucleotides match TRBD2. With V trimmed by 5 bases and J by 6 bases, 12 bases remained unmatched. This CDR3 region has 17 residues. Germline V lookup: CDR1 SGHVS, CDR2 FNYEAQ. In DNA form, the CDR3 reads TGTGCCAGCAGCCCTTCGGGAGGGCTAGCGGGGGGCAATGAGCAGTTCTTC. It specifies CASSPSGGLAGGNEQFF.

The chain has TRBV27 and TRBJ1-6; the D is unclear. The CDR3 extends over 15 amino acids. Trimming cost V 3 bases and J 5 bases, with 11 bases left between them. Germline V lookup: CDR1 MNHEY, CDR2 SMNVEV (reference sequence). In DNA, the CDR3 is TGTGCCAGCAGTTTTTATGGCCAGGATAATTCACCCCTCCACTTT. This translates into CASSFYGQDNSPLHF.

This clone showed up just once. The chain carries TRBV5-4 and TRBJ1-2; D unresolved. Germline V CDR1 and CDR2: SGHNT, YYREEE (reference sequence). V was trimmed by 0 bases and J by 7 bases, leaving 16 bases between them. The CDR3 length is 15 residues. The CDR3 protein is CASSLAGVSPSGYTF. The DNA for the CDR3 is TGTGCCAGCAGCTTGGCAGGTGTCAGCCCATCTGGCTACACCTTC.

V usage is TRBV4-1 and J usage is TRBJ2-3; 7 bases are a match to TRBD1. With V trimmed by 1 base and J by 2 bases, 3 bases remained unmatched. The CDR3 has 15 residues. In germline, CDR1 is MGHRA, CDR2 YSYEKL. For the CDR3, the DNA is TGCGCCAGCAGCCAAGGACAGGGCTTCACAGATACGCAGTATTTT. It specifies CASSQGQGFTDTQYF.

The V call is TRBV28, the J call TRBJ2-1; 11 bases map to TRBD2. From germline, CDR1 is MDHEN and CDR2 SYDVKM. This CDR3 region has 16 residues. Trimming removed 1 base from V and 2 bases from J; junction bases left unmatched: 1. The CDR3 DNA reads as TGTGCCAGCAGTTTATCTAGCGGGGGGACCTACAATGAGCAGTTCTTC. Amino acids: CASSLSSGGTYNEQFF.

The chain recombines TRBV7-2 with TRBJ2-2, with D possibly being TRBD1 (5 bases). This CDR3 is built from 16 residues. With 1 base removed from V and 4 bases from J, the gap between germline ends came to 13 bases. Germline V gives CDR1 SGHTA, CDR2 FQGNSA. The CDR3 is CASSLDMGPGTGELFF. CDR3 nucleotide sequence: TGTGCCAGCAGCTTAGATATGGGGCCGGGCACCGGGGAGCTGTTTTTT.